This is a list of T cell receptor beta chains from one sample in a study of Graves' ophthalmopathy and Graves' hyperthyroidism. TCRdb reprocessed the multiplex PCR reads via MiXCR and lists one record per CDR3 protein. The sample has 350,000 to 450,000 distinct CDR3 sequences; around 21% are singletons. Sequencing was done on a sample of peripheral blood. The origin of the receptors is a woman under 30 with stable Graves' hyperthyroidism. The CDR3 runs from the conserved cysteine through the conserved F or W. Fields, in order: V gene, clone size, D gene, J gene, CDR3 protein, CDR3 DNA. D genes are given only for firm matches. Only some rows state a clone size, as once, few, many or a class for expanded clones.

V gene: TRBV6-1; clone size: many; D gene: .; J gene: TRBJ1-2; CDR3 protein: CASSEVGDTLLTF; CDR3 DNA: TGTGCCAGCAGTGAAGTAGGGGACACGCTTCTCACCTTC
V gene: TRBV19; clone size: few; D gene: .; J gene: TRBJ1-2; CDR3 protein: CASTTQEGYGYTF; CDR3 DNA: TGTGCCAGTACCACCCAGGAGGGCTATGGCTACACCTTC
V gene: TRBV3-1; clone size: many; D gene: .; J gene: TRBJ2-5; CDR3 protein: CASSRQIQTQYF; CDR3 DNA: TGTGCCAGCAGCCGACAAATTCAGACCCAGTACTTC
V gene: TRBV24-1; clone size: many; D gene: TRBD1; J gene: TRBJ1-5; CDR3 protein: CATGTGYGQPQHF; CDR3 DNA: TGTGCCACAGGGACAGGGTACGGTCAGCCCCAGCATTTT
V gene: TRBV12-3/TRBV12-4; clone size: many; D gene: .; J gene: TRBJ2-2; CDR3 protein: CASSGAGKATGELFF; CDR3 DNA: TGTGCCAGCTCTGGGGCCGGGAAGGCCACCGGGGAGCTGTTTTTT
V gene: TRBV19; clone size: many; D gene: TRBD1; J gene: TRBJ1-5; CDR3 protein: CASSTVGQGNQPQHF; CDR3 DNA: TGTGCCAGTAGTACAGTGGGACAGGGCAATCAGCCCCAGCATTTT
V gene: TRBV12-3/TRBV12-4; clone size: few; D gene: TRBD2; J gene: TRBJ2-5; CDR3 protein: CASSFSSGMETQYF; CDR3 DNA: TGTGCCAGCAGTTTTTCTAGCGGGATGGAGACCCAGTACTTC
V gene: TRBV24-1; clone size: many; D gene: .; J gene: TRBJ2-5; CDR3 protein: CATSGGSEETQYF; CDR3 DNA: TGTGCCACCAGTGGGGGGTCTGAAGAGACCCAGTACTTC
V gene: TRBV12-3/TRBV12-4; clone size: many; D gene: .; J gene: TRBJ1-2; CDR3 protein: CASSSRPYGYTF; CDR3 DNA: TGTGCCAGCAGCTCCCGGCCCTATGGCTACACCTTC
V gene: TRBV2; clone size: .; D gene: .; J gene: TRBJ1-6; CDR3 protein: CASRSSDSRNSPLHF; CDR3 DNA: TGTGCCAGCAGGTCATCTGACAGCCGAAATTCACCCCTCCACTTT
V gene: TRBV20-1; clone size: few; D gene: TRBD1; J gene: TRBJ1-1; CDR3 protein: CSALGGGSRAFF; CDR3 DNA: TGCAGTGCGTTAGGGGGCGGATCGCGAGCTTTCTTT
V gene: TRBV9; clone size: many; D gene: .; J gene: TRBJ1-6; CDR3 protein: CASSVAGAYNSPLHF; CDR3 DNA: TGTGCCAGCAGCGTAGCAGGGGCCTATAATTCACCCCTCCACTTT
V gene: TRBV4-3; clone size: .; D gene: .; J gene: TRBJ2-7; CDR3 protein: CASSQLEGAGNYEQYF; CDR3 DNA: TGCGCCAGCAGCCAGTTAGAGGGGGCGGGGAACTACGAGCAGTACTTC
V gene: TRBV6-5; clone size: many; D gene: TRBD1; J gene: TRBJ2-7; CDR3 protein: CASSYTGTGGEQYF; CDR3 DNA: TGTGCCAGCAGTTATACCGGGACAGGGGGCGAGCAGTACTTC
V gene: TRBV29-1; clone size: many; D gene: .; J gene: TRBJ1-1; CDR3 protein: CSVVVRGKNTEAFF; CDR3 DNA: TGCAGCGTAGTCGTCCGGGGAAAGAACACTGAAGCTTTCTTT
V gene: TRBV30; clone size: .; D gene: .; J gene: TRBJ1-1; CDR3 protein: CAWTPGDLGTEAFF; CDR3 DNA: TGTGCCTGGACCCCAGGGGATCTCGGCACTGAAGCTTTCTTT
V gene: TRBV6-2/TRBV6-3; clone size: .; D gene: .; J gene: TRBJ1-5; CDR3 protein: CASSYSRQASNQPQHF; CDR3 DNA: TGTGCCAGCAGTTACTCGAGACAGGCTAGCAATCAGCCCCAGCATTTT
V gene: TRBV6-5; clone size: many; D gene: .; J gene: TRBJ2-5; CDR3 protein: CASRRTDGAIQTQYF; CDR3 DNA: TGTGCCAGCAGACGCACGGACGGGGCAATCCAGACCCAGTACTTC